A single sample is the source of the 4 T cell receptor beta chains below, sequenced in a study of CD8 T cells in Susac syndrome. Random hexamers primed reverse transcription of 0.5 to 1 ug RNA. MiXCR was run by TCRdb on the immunoSEQ multiplex PCR reads, yielding one entry per CDR3 protein. There are some 100,000 distinct CDR3 sequences in the sample; about 92% occur only once, and 0.093% lies in the top ten. Sequencing was done on a sample of CD4+ T cells from PBMCs. Receptor source: a human donor with multiple sclerosis.

The rearrangement uses TRBV7-2 and TRBJ1-4; D may be TRBD1 (5 bases). The CDR3 contains 15 residues. Trimming cost V 4 bases and J 3 bases, with 12 bases left between them. Germline V gene sequence: CDR1 SGHTA, CDR2 FQGNSA. CDR3 coding DNA: TGTGCCAGCAGCTACTGGACAAATGCTAATGAAAAACTGTTTTTT. Residues: CASSYWTNANEKLFF.

This clonotype was observed once. The chain couples TRBV28 to TRBJ1-1; no definite D call. The CDR3 runs to 12 residues. Germline assignment: CDR1 MDHEN and CDR2 SYDVKM. The ends were cut back, 1 base at V and 11 bases at J, with 11 bases in the middle. The CDR3 DNA is TGTGCCAGCAGTTTATTGGACCATTGGGCTTTCTTT. Protein product: CASSLLDHWAFF.

This CDR3 is CASGLVGRGLEGNTEAFF. The CDR3, as DNA: TGTGCTAGTGGTTTGGTAGGGAGGGGGCTTGAGGGGAACACTGAAGCTTTCTTT. J is TRBJ1-1 and V is TRBV12-5, with TRBD1 identical over 7 bases. Germline-derived CDR1 and CDR2 are LGHNT and FRNRAP. CDR3 length: 18 residues. V was pared by 0 bases and J by 1 base, with 11 bases of the junction left unmatched. Filled out from reference TRBV12-5 and TRBJ1-1, the complete variable domain reads DARVTQTPRHKVTEMGQEVTMRCQPILGHNTVFWYRQTMMQGLELLAYFRNRAPLDDSGMPKDRFSAEMPDATLATLKIQPSEPRDSAVYFCASGLVGRGLEGNTEAFFGQGTRLTVV.

The genes are TRBV30 and TRBJ1-1; no clear D. Between the trimmed V and J ends, which lost 3 bases and 3 bases, there was a span of 11 bases. This CDR3 is built from 13 residues. Germline V gene lookup returns CDR1 GTSNPN and CDR2 SVGIG (reference sequence). In DNA, the CDR3 is TGTGCCTGGAGGGGCGGGAGCCACACTGAAGCTTTCTTT. Its protein product is CAWRGGSHTEAFF.